Listed here are 9 T cell receptor beta chains from one sample, sequenced in a study of PD-L1 blockade in urothelial cancer. The protocol was immunoSEQ multiplex PCR, while the TCRdb copy is restricted to in-frame clones and leaves out a portion. The sample contains some 100,000 clones, about 90% of which appear only once. Sample: PBMCs, taken around atezolizumab (anti-PD-L1) treatment. Receptors originate from a woman over 75 with urothelial cancer.

The rearrangement uses TRBV19 and TRBJ2-7; 8 bases are a match to TRBD2. The CDR3 sequence is 16 residues long. Losses at the gene ends were 4 bases for V and 3 bases for J; bases not matched to a gene: 11. Germline V gene lookup returns CDR1 LNHDA and CDR2 SQIVND (reference sequence). The CDR3 nucleotides read TGTGCCAGTAGTACTGGCGGGGTGGCGGGAGGCTACGAGCAGTACTTC. Its protein product is CASSTGGVAGGYEQYF.

This clone was seen more than once but under ten times. The V call is TRBV10-3, the J call TRBJ2-1; TRBD2 agrees at 9 bases. This CDR3 comprises 17 residues. CDR1 ENHRY and CDR2 SYGVKD come from the germline V gene. J lost 7 bases, V lost 2 bases, and 12 bases had no gene match. CDR3 residues: CAISERQLAGVNNEQFF. DNA of the CDR3: TGTGCCATCAGTGAGAGGCAATTAGCGGGAGTTAATAATGAGCAGTTCTTC.

V is TRBV6-5 and J is TRBJ1-1, with D possibly TRBD1 on 6 matching bases. The germline CDR1 and CDR2 sequences are MNHEY and SVGAGI. The V and J ends lost 1 base and 1 base respectively, with 13 bases between them. CDR3 size: 16 residues. CDR3 protein: CASSYFPGHTNTEAFF. CDR3 in DNA: TGTGCCAGCAGTTACTTTCCGGGACACACGAACACTGAAGCTTTCTTT.

This sequence joins TRBV18 and TRBJ2-1; a possible D gene is TRBD2 (6 bases). V lost 3 bases, J lost 2 bases, and 17 bases lay in between. CDR1 and CDR2 from the germline V gene are KGHSH and LQKENI. The CDR3 sequence is 17 residues long. For the CDR3, the DNA is TGTGCCAGCTCACCCCCCCTCGGGACTGCCACCTACAATGAGCAGTTCTTC. Its protein product is CASSPPLGTATYNEQFF.

This chain uses TRBV28 with TRBJ2-4, with D maybe TRBD2 (6 bases). Trimming pared 4 bases from V and 0 bases from J, leaving 7 bases between. The germline CDR1 and CDR2 sequences are MDHEN and SYDVKM. The CDR3 totals 14 residues. CDR3 DNA sequence: TGTGCCAGCAGTTCGGGACTAGCCAAAAACATTCAGTACTTC. As protein: CASSSGLAKNIQYF.

V and J are TRBV19 and TRBJ2-1; weak D call: TRBD2 (5 bases). The V gene's germline CDR1 is LNHDA and CDR2 SQIVND (reference sequence). The length of the CDR3 is 14 residues. V lost 3 bases and J 8 bases, leaving 14 bases between the germline ends. Here the CDR3 reads CASSIGIQSDEQFF. The CDR3 DNA reads TGTGCCAGTAGTATCGGGATACAGAGCGATGAGCAGTTCTTC.

This clone was found a few times. The V and J genes are TRBV27 and TRBJ1-1, with unresolved D. CDR3 length equals 14 residues. V was cut by 7 bases and J by 1 base, with 13 bases left in between. The germline V gene encodes CDR1 MNHEY and CDR2 SMNVEV (reference sequence). The CDR3 region is CASKLHEGNTEAFF. The CDR3 DNA reads as TGTGCCAGCAAACTACATGAAGGGAACACTGAAGCTTTCTTT.

The gene calls are TRBV15 and TRBJ2-3; 9 bases align to TRBD2. CDR3 length: 15 amino acids. After removal of 4 bases from V and 4 bases from J, the junction contained 6 bases not matched to a gene. Germline V lookup: CDR1 LNHNV, CDR2 YYDKDF (reference sequence). The CDR3 nucleotides read TGTGCCACCAGCACGGAGAGACTAGCGGCAGATACGCAGTATTTT. Amino acids: CATSTERLAADTQYF.

The V and J genes are TRBV10-1 and TRBJ1-2; D might be TRBD1 (6 bases). CDR1 WNHNN and CDR2 SYGVQD come from the germline V gene (reference sequence). The V end was cut by 7 bases, the J end by 7 bases, with 13 bases between. The CDR3 length is 12 residues. Here the CDR3 reads CASKGQLGGYTF. The CDR3 DNA reads as TGCGCCAGCAAGGGACAATTGGGTGGCTACACCTTC.